This T cell receptor beta chain stems from a study of vaccination effects on CD4 cells after COVID-19. TCRdb keeps only in-frame clones here, not all; method: immunoSEQ multiplex PCR. The table includes approximately 70,000 clones, less than 80% detected once. V was clipped by 8 bases and J by 0 bases, with 14 bases between them. The germline V gene has CDR1 SEHNR and CDR2 FQNEAQ (reference sequence). The CDR3 runs to 16 residues. Antigen-specific CD4+ T cells were expanded (with viral peptide pools) by the ViraFEST assay ahead of sequencing. Around day 10 of culture, CD4+ T cells were separated out. It was two doses of either the BNT162b2 or mRNA-1273 vaccine that participants received. The authors replaced half the medium with IL-2 medium on days 3 and 7. A note on this clone: Its antigen is not identified.

This material consisted of CD4+ T cells from PBMCs cultured with HCoV-OC43 spike peptides, taken after COVID-19 vaccination. Subset given: HCoV-OC43 spike overlapping peptide pool stimulation. This chain connects TRBV7-9 to TRBJ2-6; a weak D match, TRBD1 (5 bases). This receptor was identified in a human donor who received a COVID-19 vaccine. The CDR3 DNA reads TGTGCCAGCTCTCTCGGGCAGGGCTCTGGGGCCAACGTCCTGACTTTC. The encoded protein is CASSLGQGSGANVLTF.